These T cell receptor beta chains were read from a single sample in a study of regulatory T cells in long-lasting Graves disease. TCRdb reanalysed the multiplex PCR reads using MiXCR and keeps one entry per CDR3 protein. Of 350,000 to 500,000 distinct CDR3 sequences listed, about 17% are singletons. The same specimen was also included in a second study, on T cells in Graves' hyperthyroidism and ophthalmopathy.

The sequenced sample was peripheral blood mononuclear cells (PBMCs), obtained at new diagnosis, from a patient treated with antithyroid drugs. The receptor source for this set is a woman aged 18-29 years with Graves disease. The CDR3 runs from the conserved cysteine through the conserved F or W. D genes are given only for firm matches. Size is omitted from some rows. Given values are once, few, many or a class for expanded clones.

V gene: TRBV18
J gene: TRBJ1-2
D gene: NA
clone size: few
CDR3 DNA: TGTGCCAGCTCACCAGAGGGGGTTTACTATGGCTACACCTTC
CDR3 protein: CASSPEGVYYGYTF

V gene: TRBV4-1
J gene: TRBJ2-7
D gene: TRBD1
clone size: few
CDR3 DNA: TGCGCCAGCAGCTCCCATTCAGGGGGCTACGAGCAGTACTTC
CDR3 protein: CASSSHSGGYEQYF

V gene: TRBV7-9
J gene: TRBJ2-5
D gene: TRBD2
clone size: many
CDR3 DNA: TGTGCCAGCAGCGCGAGCGGGAGGATAGAGACCCAGTACTTC
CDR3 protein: CASSASGRIETQYF

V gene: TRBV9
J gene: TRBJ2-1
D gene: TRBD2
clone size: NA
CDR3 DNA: TGTGCCAGCAGCGTAGTAGGACTAGCGGGAGTGGAGCAGTTCTTC
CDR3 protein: CASSVVGLAGVEQFF

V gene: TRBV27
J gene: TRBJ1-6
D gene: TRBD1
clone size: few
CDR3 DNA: TGTGCCAGCAGTTACCGGGACAGGGGGCTTTCACCCCTCCACTTT
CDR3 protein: CASSYRDRGLSPLHF

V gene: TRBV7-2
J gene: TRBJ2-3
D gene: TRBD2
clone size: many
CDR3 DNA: TGTGCCAGCAGCCCTCTTGGGAGCGGGAGGGCCTCTTTTTCAGATACGCAGTATTTT
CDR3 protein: CASSPLGSGRASFSDTQYF

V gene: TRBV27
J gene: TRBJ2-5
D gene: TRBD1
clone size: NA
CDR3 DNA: TGTGCCAGCAGTTTATCTACAGGGGGCCTCCAAGAGACCCAGTACTTC
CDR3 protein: CASSLSTGGLQETQYF

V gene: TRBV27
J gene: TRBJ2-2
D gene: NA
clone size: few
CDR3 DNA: TGTGCCAGCAGTTTGCTAAACGGGGAGCTGTTTTTT
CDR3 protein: CASSLLNGELFF

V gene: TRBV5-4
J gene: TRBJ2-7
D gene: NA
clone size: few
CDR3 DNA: TGTGCCAGCTCCAATAGGGTCGACTACGAGCAGTACTTC
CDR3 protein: CASSNRVDYEQYF

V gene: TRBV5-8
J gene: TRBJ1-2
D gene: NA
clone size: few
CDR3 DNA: TGTGCCAGCAGCTTGGCAGGTCCCTATGGCTACACCTTC
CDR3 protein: CASSLAGPYGYTF

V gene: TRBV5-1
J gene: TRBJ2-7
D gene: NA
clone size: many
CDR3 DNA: TGTGCCAGCAGCTTGGCTGGGGGCTACCCCATCGAGCAGTACTTC
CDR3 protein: CASSLAGGYPIEQYF

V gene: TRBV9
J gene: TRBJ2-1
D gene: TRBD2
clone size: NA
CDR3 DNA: TGTGCCAGCAGCGATGGACTAGCGGGGGATGAGCAGTTCTTC
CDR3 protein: CASSDGLAGDEQFF

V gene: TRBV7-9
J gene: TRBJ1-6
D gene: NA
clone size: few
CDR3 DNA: TGTGCCAGCAGCTCATCGGGAGGGTCGATTTCACCCCTCCACTTT
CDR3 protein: CASSSSGGSISPLHF

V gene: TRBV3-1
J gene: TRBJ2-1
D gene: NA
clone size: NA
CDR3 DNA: TGTGCCAGCAGCCAAGATCTGGTATATGATGAGCAGTTCTTC
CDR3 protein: CASSQDLVYDEQFF

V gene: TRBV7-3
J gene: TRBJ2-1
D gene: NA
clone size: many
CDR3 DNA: TGTGCCAGCAGCCCCGGCCCGGGGACTTTGAGCTCCTACAATGAGCAGTTCTTC
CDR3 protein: CASSPGPGTLSSYNEQFF

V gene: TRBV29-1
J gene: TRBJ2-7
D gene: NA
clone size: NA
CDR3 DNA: TGCAGCGTTGATCGGGATCGGCCTACACCCTACGAGCAGTACTTC
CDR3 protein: CSVDRDRPTPYEQYF

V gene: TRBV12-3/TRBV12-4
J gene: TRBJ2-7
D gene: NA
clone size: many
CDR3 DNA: TGTGCCAGCAGTTTCAGACACGGCTACGAGCAGTACTTC
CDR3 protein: CASSFRHGYEQYF

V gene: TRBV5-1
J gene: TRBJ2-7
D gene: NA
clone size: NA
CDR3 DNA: TGCGCCAGCAGCTTGACACCAAAGGGGGGTGAGCAGTACTTC
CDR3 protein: CASSLTPKGGEQYF

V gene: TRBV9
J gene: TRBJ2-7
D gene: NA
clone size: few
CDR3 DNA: TGTGCCAGCAGCGCTCATGACAGCCCCTACGAGCAGTACTTC
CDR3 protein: CASSAHDSPYEQYF

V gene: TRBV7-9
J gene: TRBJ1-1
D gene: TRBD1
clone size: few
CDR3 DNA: TGTGCCAGCAGCTCCCAGGGGGGGGCGTTGAACACTGAAGCTTTCTTT
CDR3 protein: CASSSQGGALNTEAFF

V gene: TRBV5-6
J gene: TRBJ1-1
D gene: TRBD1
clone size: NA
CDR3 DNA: TGTGCCAGCAGCGCCGCCCAGGGGGTGGGTGAACCTGAAGCTTTCTTT
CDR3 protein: CASSAAQGVGEPEAFF

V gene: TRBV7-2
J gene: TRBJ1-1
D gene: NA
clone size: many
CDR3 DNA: TGTGCCAGCAGCTTAGTACAGATGAACACTGAAGCTTTCTTT
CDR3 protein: CASSLVQMNTEAFF

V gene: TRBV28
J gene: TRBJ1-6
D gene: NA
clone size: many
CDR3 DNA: TGTGCCAGCAGTCCTATTTTGTCACCCCTCCACTTT
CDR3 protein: CASSPILSPLHF

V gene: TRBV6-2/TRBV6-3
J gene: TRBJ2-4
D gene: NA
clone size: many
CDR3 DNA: TGTGCCAGCAGTGGAGGGCGGACACCCTGGGACATTCAGTACTTC
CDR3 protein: CASSGGRTPWDIQYF

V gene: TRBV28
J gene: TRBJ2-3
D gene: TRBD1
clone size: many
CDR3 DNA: TGTGCCAGCAGTACCCGACAGGGGGGGATTTCTTCATCCACAGATACGCAGTATTTT
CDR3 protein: CASSTRQGGISSSTDTQYF